This T cell receptor (beta chain) was documented in a study of cytomegalovirus exposure and HLA in healthy donors. The overall study: In a previous analysis, 117 million unique TCR beta sequences were found from 150 million to 200 million T cells. Whole-study findings and limits: In a later analysis, at a false discovery rate of 0.05, approximately 15,000 TCR beta sequences matched HLA alleles. Productive rates of about 87% or about 30% were seen for most TCR beta V segments in an earlier analysis.

Primers included in the PCR were 60 Vbeta and 13 Jbeta primers. Assay: immunoSEQ multiplex PCR; the TCRdb copy retains only in-frame clones and omits some. Among hundreds of thousands of clones listed, around 84% were seen once. As to this clone: Its antigen is undetermined.

The sample was PBMCs. The TCR was taken from a girl aged 2 to 9 in good health and CMV-seronegative.

In DNA, the CDR3 is TGTGCCAGCAGTTGGGGACAGGGGTATTCACCCCTCCACTTT. Residues: CASSWGQGYSPLHF. V usage is TRBV6-5 and J usage is TRBJ1-6; 10 bases are shared with TRBD1. Germline-derived CDR1 and CDR2 are MNHEY and SVGAGI. The CDR3 spans 14 residues. Losses at the gene ends were 4 bases for V and 8 bases for J; bases not matched to a gene: 2.